A single sample is the source of the 18 T cell receptor beta chains below, sequenced in a study of type 1 regulatory T cells. Antigen specificity for these receptors is unknown. TCRdb fed the reads into MiXCR, producing one record per CDR3 protein. The sample yields under 3,500 distinct CDR3 sequences, 6.5% to 9% seen once. The sequenced sample consisted of cultured T cells, either the whole culture or a sorted T cell fraction (not recorded which). The receptor set was obtained from a human donor in good health.

This clonotype was recorded once. Possible read error: a much larger clone is one base away. The chain links TRBV6-2 or TRBV6-3 to TRBJ2-3; 14 bases align to TRBD2. The CDR3 has 18 amino acids. Per the germline V gene, CDR1 is MNHEY and CDR2 is SVGEGT. V shed 5 bases, J shed 1 base, and the junction held 8 bases outside the gene matches. The CDR3 bases are TGTGCCAGCAGTCACGGGACTAGCGGGAGATGGGGCACAGATACGCAGTATTTT. Encoded protein: CASSHGTSGRWGTDTQYF.

This clonotype is labeled as medium-sized. The chain couples TRBV20-1 to TRBJ2-1, with 9 nucleotides matching TRBD1. CDR3 length equals 15 residues. Germline-derived CDR1 and CDR2 are DFQATT and SNEGSKA (reference sequence). V dropped 6 bases and J dropped 7; count of bases not matched to a gene: 13. CDR3 sequence reads: CSATTGGIRWNEQFF. The DNA for the CDR3 is TGCAGTGCAACTACAGGGGGCATAAGGTGGAATGAGCAGTTCTTC.

In this sample, this clonotype turned up a few times. A clone one base away is much larger, so this may be a read error. This sequence joins TRBV24-1 and TRBJ2-1; the D is unclear. The CDR3 is 11 amino acids. Germline lookup yields CDR1 KGHDR and CDR2 SFDVKD. The DNA for the CDR3 is TGTGCCACCAGTGTGCTAGATGAGCAGTTATTC. Amino acids: CATSVLDEQLF.

In its sample, this clonotype is medium-sized. J is TRBJ1-1 and V is TRBV7-9; the D gene is possibly TRBD1 (6 bases). Per germline, CDR1 SEHNR and CDR2 FQNEAQ (reference sequence). The CDR3 is 18 amino acids. V dropped 4 bases and J dropped 5 bases, with 26 bases sitting between them. CDR3: CASSSGPPLRDIRTEAFF. The CDR3 bases are TGTGCCAGCAGCTCAGGTCCCCCTCTAAGGGACATAAGAACTGAAGCTTTCTTT.

By share of the sample, this clonotype is medium-sized. As DNA, the CDR3 is TGCAGTGCTAGAGAAATCCGGAACAGCAATCAGCCCCAGCATTTT. Translation gives CSAREIRNSNQPQHF. V is TRBV20-1 and J is TRBJ1-5, with D hard to call. V lost 0 bases and J lost 1, with 10 bases in between. Germline values: CDR1 DFQATT, CDR2 SNEGSKA (reference sequence). The CDR3 contains 15 residues.

In this sample, this clonotype is medium-sized (0.01 to 0.1%). This chain connects TRBV6-4 to TRBJ1-2, with 8 bases aligning to TRBD1. Looked up from germline, CDR1 is MRHNA and CDR2 is SNTAGT. The CDR3 is 15 amino acids. The V segment lost 10 bases and the J segment 4 bases; nucleotides outside the gene matches: 14. Here the CDR3 DNA reads TGTGCCAACGCTAACTGGCCAGGGGGCGCCTATGGCTACACCTTC. Encoded protein: CANANWPGGAYGYTF.

This clonotype was recorded many times. This chain connects TRBV5-6 to TRBJ1-2; 7 bases align to TRBD1. Germline assignment: CDR1 SGHDT and CDR2 YYEEEE. The CDR3 covers 13 residues. The V gene end was trimmed by 6 bases and the J gene end by 8 bases; junction bases not matched to a gene: 10. The CDR3, as DNA: TGTGCCAGCACCACGACAGGGTTGGGCGGCTACACCTTC. Protein sequence: CASTTTGLGGYTF.

This clonotype is medium-sized within its sample. CDR3 in DNA: TGTGCCACCAGTGAGGCCGGGACAGGGGATCAAGAGACCCAGTACTTC. This gives the protein CATSEAGTGDQETQYF. V and J are TRBV24-1 and TRBJ2-5; 10 nucleotides match TRBD1. With V trimmed by 4 bases and J by 2 bases, 6 bases remained unmatched. Looked up from germline, CDR1 is KGHDR and CDR2 is SFDVKD. The CDR3 loop spans 16 amino acids.

This clonotype is medium-sized within its sample. The V gene is TRBV5-4, the J gene TRBJ1-1, with TRBD1 as a possible D gene (5 bases). The germline V gene has CDR1 SGHNT and CDR2 YYREEE (reference sequence). Trimming removed 1 base from V and 5 bases from J, with 9 bases in between. The CDR3 is 13 amino acids. The CDR3 region has the DNA TGTGCCAGCAGCTTGCAGGGCCGGACTGAAGCTTTCTTT. This codes for CASSLQGRTEAFF.

By share, this clonotype counts as medium-sized. The genes are TRBV18 and TRBJ2-3; D may be TRBD2 (5 bases). Germline lookup yields CDR1 KGHSH and CDR2 LQKENI. This CDR3 comprises 14 residues. With 8 bases removed from V and 4 bases from J, the gap between germline ends came to 16 bases. CDR3: CASTTVGSADTQYF. In nucleotides, the CDR3 is TGTGCCAGCACAACAGTTGGGAGCGCAGATACGCAGTATTTT. Together with reference TRBV18 and TRBJ2-3, the CDR3 gives the full variable domain: NAGVMQNPRHLVRRRGQEARLRCSPMKGHSHVYWYRQLPEEGLKFMVYLQKENIIDESGMPKERFSAEFPKEGPSILRIQQVVRGDSAAYFCASTTVGSADTQYFGPGTRLTVL.

This clonotype is labeled as medium-sized. The rearrangement uses TRBV11-1 and TRBJ2-7; TRBD1 aligns across 7 bases. Losses at the gene ends were 5 bases for V and 3 bases for J; bases not matched to a gene: 10. Germline values: CDR1 SGHAT, CDR2 FQDESV (reference sequence). This CDR3 is built from 15 residues. The CDR3 bases are TGTGCCAGCAGCGGGTGGACAGGAAGATACTACGAGCAGTACTTC. Translated, it gives CASSGWTGRYYEQYF.

This clonotype is judged medium-sized. This chain links TRBV7-2 with TRBJ1-1; D is ambiguous. This CDR3 is 17 amino acids long. Germline CDR1 SGHTA, CDR2 FQGNSA. V shed 2 bases and J shed 0 bases, with 16 bases lying between them. Here the CDR3 reads CASSLRSLLIMNTEAFF. Written as DNA, the CDR3 is TGTGCCAGCAGCTTACGTTCACTTCTCATCATGAACACTGAAGCTTTCTTT.

This clonotype is labeled as medium-sized (0.01 to 0.1%). The chain combines TRBV5-1 with TRBJ2-7; D may match TRBD1 or TRBD2 (6 bases each). The CDR3 has 16 residues. CDR1 is SGHRS and CDR2 is YFSETQ in the germline V gene. Trimming left V 2 bases short and J 3 bases short, with 18 bases between. Written as DNA, the CDR3 is TGCGCCAGCAGCTTCGACCTGACGAGGGGGGTCTACGAGCAGTACTTC. Translated: CASSFDLTRGVYEQYF.

The sample holds a few counts of this clonotype. This may come from a read error, since a much larger clone is one base off. This CDR3 fails to terminate in the conserved phenylalanine or tryptophan, so it likely reflects a read error. The V and J genes are TRBV7-2 and TRBJ2-7; D is undetermined. This CDR3 is built from 12 residues. V gave up 2 bases and J gave up 5 bases, with 7 bases separating them. Germline CDR1 reads SGHTA; CDR2 reads FQGNSA. DNA of the CDR3: TGTGCCAGCAGCTTACAAGGAAACGAGCAGTACTAC. This encodes CASSLQGNEQYY.

This clonotype qualifies as medium-sized (0.01 to 0.1%). This chain connects TRBV7-8 to TRBJ2-5; D might be TRBD2 (6 bases). Trimming pared 5 bases from V and 4 bases from J, leaving 14 bases between. The CDR3 covers 14 residues. Germline V gene data show CDR1 as SGHVS and CDR2 as FQNEAQ. The CDR3 DNA follows: TGTGCCAGCAGCCCCGTGGGGGGTGGAGAGACCCAGTACTTC. Translated, it gives CASSPVGGGETQYF.

The rearrangement joins TRBV10-3 to TRBJ2-3; 10 bases are a match to TRBD2. The CDR3 is made up of 17 amino acids. The J segment lost 2 bases and the V segment lost 6 bases, leaving 11 bases of the junction unmatched. CDR1 and CDR2 (germline): ENHRY, SYGVKD. The CDR3 DNA reads as TGTGCCATCAGCCCTGACAAGCGGGAGGGCCCCACAGATACGCAGTATTTT. It encodes CAISPDKREGPTDTQYF.

V gene TRBV5-1 combines with J gene TRBJ2-3; 13 bases line up with TRBD2. Germline CDR1 and CDR2: SGHRS and YFSETQ. V shed 6 bases, J shed 0 bases, and the junction held 19 bases outside the gene matches. The CDR3 spans 21 residues. The CDR3 sequence: CASTPRWGSRTSGRSTDTQYF. For the CDR3, the DNA is TGCGCCAGCACCCCCCGGTGGGGCTCCAGGACTAGCGGGAGAAGCACAGATACGCAGTATTTT.

This clonotype is categorized as medium-sized. The J gene is TRBJ2-7, the V gene TRBV11-1; 8 nucleotides align to TRBD1. This CDR3 region has 18 residues. Germline CDR1 SGHAT, CDR2 FQDESV (reference sequence). Trimming took 5 bases from V and 0 from J; bases not matched to a gene: 15. CDR3 DNA: TGTGCCAGCAGCGCCAAACGGGTAGCAGGGGGCAGCTCCTACGAGCAGTACTTC. Translated: CASSAKRVAGGSSYEQYF. Together with reference TRBV11-1 and TRBJ2-7, the CDR3 gives the full variable domain: EAEVAQSPRYKITEKSQAVAFWCDPISGHATLYWYRQILGQGPELLVQFQDESVVDDSQLPKDRFSAERLKGVDSTLKIQPAELGDSAMYLCASSAKRVAGGSSYEQYFGPGTRLTVT.